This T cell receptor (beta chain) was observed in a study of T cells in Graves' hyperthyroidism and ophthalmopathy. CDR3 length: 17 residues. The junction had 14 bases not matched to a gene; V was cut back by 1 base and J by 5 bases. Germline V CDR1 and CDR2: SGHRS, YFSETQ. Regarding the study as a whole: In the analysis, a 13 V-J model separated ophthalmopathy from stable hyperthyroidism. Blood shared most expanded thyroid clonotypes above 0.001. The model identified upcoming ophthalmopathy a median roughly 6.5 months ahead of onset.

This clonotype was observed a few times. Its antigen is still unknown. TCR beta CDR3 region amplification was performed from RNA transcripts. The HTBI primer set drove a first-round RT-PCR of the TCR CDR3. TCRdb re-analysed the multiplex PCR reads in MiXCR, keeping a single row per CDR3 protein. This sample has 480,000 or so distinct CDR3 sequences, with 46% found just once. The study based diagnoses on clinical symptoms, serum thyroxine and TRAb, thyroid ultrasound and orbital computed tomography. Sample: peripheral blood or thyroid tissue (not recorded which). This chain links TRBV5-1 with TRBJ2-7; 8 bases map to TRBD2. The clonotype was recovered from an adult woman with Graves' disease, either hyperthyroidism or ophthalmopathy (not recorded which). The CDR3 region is CASSLRGGTGAPDEQYF. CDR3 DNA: TGCGCCAGCAGCTTGCGCGGGGGGACGGGAGCTCCCGACGAGCAGTACTTC.